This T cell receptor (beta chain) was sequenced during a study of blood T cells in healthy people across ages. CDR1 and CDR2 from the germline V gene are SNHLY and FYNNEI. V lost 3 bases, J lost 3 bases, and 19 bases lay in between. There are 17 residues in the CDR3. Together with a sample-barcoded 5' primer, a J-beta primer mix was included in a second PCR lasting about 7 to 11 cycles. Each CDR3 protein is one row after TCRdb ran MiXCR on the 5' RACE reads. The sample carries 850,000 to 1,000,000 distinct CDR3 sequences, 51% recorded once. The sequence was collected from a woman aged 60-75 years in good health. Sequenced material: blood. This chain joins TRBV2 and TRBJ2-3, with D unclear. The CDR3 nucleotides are TGTGCCAGCAGTGAGAGGCCAAACTTAAATAGAACAGATACGCAGTATTTT. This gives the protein CASSERPNLNRTDTQYF. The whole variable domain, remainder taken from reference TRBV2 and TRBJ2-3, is EPEVTQTPSHQVTQMGQEVILRCVPISNHLYFYWYRQILGQKVEFLVSFYNNEISEKSEIFDDQFSVERPDGSNFTLKIRSTKLEDSAMYFCASSERPNLNRTDTQYFGPGTRLTVL.